This TCR beta chain emerged from a study of T cells in Graves' hyperthyroidism and ophthalmopathy. General study points: Blood shared most expanded thyroid clonotypes above 0.001.

This clonotype was seen many times. Its antigen remains unidentified. Regions amplified from RNA transcripts were the TCR beta CDR3 regions. First-round RT-PCR targeting the TCR CDR3 was performed with the HTBI primer set. TCRdb reprocessed the multiplex PCR reads with MiXCR, giving one entry per CDR3 protein. This sample yields 360,000 or so distinct CDR3 sequences, of which approximately 18% are seen a single time; less than 20% belongs to the top ten. Exclusions: uncontrolled infection, other autoimmune disease, pregnancy, lactation. This CDR3 region has 14 residues. Germline V CDR1 and CDR2: SNHLY, FYNNEI. Trimming pared 6 bases from V and 3 bases from J, leaving 11 bases between.

The sequence derives from a woman between 40 and 55 years old with Graves' ophthalmopathy. The chain recombines TRBV2 with TRBJ1-4, with a weak D call TRBD1 (5 bases). Sequencing was carried out using blood. The CDR3 protein is CASRGGGPNEKLFF. DNA of the CDR3: TGTGCCAGCAGGGGGGGGGGACCTAATGAAAAACTGTTTTTT. Full variable domain (outside the CDR3, taken from reference TRBV2 and TRBJ1-4): EPEVTQTPSHQVTQMGQEVILRCVPISNHLYFYWYRQILGQKVEFLVSFYNNEISEKSEIFDDQFSVERPDGSNFTLKIRSTKLEDSAMYFCASRGGGPNEKLFFGSGTQLSVL.